Each of the 22 T cell receptor beta chains below was sequenced from the same sample in a study of molecular identifiers for immune sequencing clone quantification. A single record per CDR3 protein comes from TCRdb applying MiXCR to the PCR reads. The table lists just under 650,000 distinct CDR3 sequences, just under 20% of them singletons. Sequenced input: naive CD8+ T cells from blood, with Jurkat cell RNA spiked in. Subset meaning: FACS-sorted CD8+CD4-CCR7+CD45RA+ naive T cells. The receptors were sampled from a human donor in good health. Some libraries in this study had Jurkat cell RNA spiked in.

In regard to this clonotype: At one end, the junction sequence differs from germline, possibly due to a read error. The CDR3 coding sequence is TGTGCCGGCAGCTTCTTCGTGGAGGGGTACGAGCAGTACTTC. Translation: CAGSFFVEGYEQYF. The chain links TRBV7-2 to TRBJ2-7; a possible D gene is TRBD2 (6 bases). In germline, CDR1 is SGHTA, CDR2 FQGNSA. The CDR3 spans 14 residues. The full variable domain, in which reference TRBV7-2 and TRBJ2-7 provide the parts outside the CDR3, is GAGVSQSPSNKVTEKGKDVELRCDPISGHTALYWYRQSLGQGLEFLIYFQGNSAPDKSGLPSDRFSAERTGGSVSTLTIQRTQQEDSAVYLCAGSFFVEGYEQYFGPGTRLTVT.

Comment on this clonotype: A single base separates this from a much larger clone, so it may be a read error. The chain couples TRBV7-9 to TRBJ2-1; TRBD1 matches 7 bases. The CDR3 loop spans 15 amino acids. Germline loops: CDR1 SEHNR, CDR2 FQNEAQ (reference sequence). The chain's CDR3 is CAGSSPGQTYNEQFF. CDR3 in DNA: TGTGCCGGCAGCTCACCGGGACAGACCTACAATGAGCAGTTCTTC.

As to this clonotype: The junction departs from the called germline gene at one end, perhaps through a read error. The chain carries TRBV25-1 and TRBJ1-1; D might be TRBD1 (6 bases). Germline V gene lookup returns CDR1 MGHDK and CDR2 SYGVNS. This CDR3 is 12 amino acids long. The CDR3 nucleotides read TGTGCCAGCAGTGACAGGGGAACTGAAGCTTCCTTT. This gives the protein CASSDRGTEASF.

The CDR3 sequence: CASSLTAGTGITGELFF. The CDR3 nucleotides are TGTGCCAGCAGCTTAACTGCCGGGACAGGGATCACCGGGGAGCTGTTTTTT. The chain employs TRBV7-6 and TRBJ2-2, with 9 bases lining up with TRBD1. The junction had 8 bases not matched to a gene; V was cut back by 2 bases and J by 4 bases. Germline CDR1 and CDR2: SGHVS and FNYEAQ. The CDR3 is made up of 17 amino acids.

This clonotype showed up many times. At one of its ends the junction is not consistent with the germline gene, which may arise from a read error. V usage is TRBV6-5 and J usage is TRBJ2-7, with a possible D match to TRBD1 (6 bases). The CDR3 consists of 12 residues. Per the germline V gene, CDR1 is MNHEY and CDR2 is SVGAGI. The CDR3 region is CASSYSEPGQTF. The CDR3 DNA is TGTGCCAGCAGTTATTCAGAACCGGGACAAACCTTC.

This clonotype was seen ten or more times. The chain is built from TRBV29-1 and TRBJ1-1; D remains unclear. CDR1 and CDR2 from the germline V gene are SQVTM and ANQGSEA. The ends were cut back, 5 bases at V and 5 bases at J, with 6 bases in the middle. The CDR3 covers 10 residues. The CDR3 DNA follows: TGCAGCGTTTTATGGACTGAAGCTTTCTTT. Its translation: CSVLWTEAFF.

On this clonotype itself: This clone may be a read error of a much larger clone one base away. This chain connects TRBV5-1 to TRBJ2-7; 9 nucleotides align to TRBD1. The length of the CDR3 is 16 residues. Germline V CDR1 and CDR2: SGHRS, YFSETQ. CDR3 sequence (DNA): TGCGCCAGCAGCAAAACAACCGGGACAGGGCCCTACGAGCGGTACTTC. It is translated as CASSKTTGTGPYERYF. Using reference TRBV5-1 and TRBJ2-7 for the parts outside the CDR3, the full variable domain is KAGVTQTPRYLIKTRGQQVTLSCSPISGHRSVSWYQQTPGQGLQFLFEYFSETQRNKGNFPGRFSGRQFSNSRSEMNVSTLELGDSALYLCASSKTTGTGPYERYFGPGTRLTVT.

This clonotype was counted only a few times. The CDR3 nucleotides read TGCGCCAGCAGCCAAATACTAGCGGGAGAATACGAGCAGTACTTC. Translated: CASSQILAGEYEQYF. The chain is built from TRBV4-3 and TRBJ2-7, with 11 bases matching TRBD2. Per the germline V gene, CDR1 is LGHNA and CDR2 is YSLEER. V lost 2 bases and J lost 4; bases outside the gene matches: 4. The CDR3 is made up of 15 amino acids.

The chain uses TRBV27 and TRBJ1-4; D remains unclear. V lost 0 bases, J lost 8 bases, and 7 bases lay in between. Germline CDR1 MNHEY, CDR2 SMNVEV (reference sequence). This CDR3 has 13 amino acids. CDR3 bases: TGTGCCAGCAGTTTATCGAATTTGGAAAAACTGTTTTTT. Translating gives CASSLSNLEKLFF.

This clonotype was observed a handful of times. The chain couples TRBV7-3 to TRBJ2-1; TRBD2 aligns across 7 bases. This CDR3 has 15 residues. J gave up 4 bases and V 5 bases, and 8 bases lay outside the gene matches. Germline lookup yields CDR1 SGHTA and CDR2 FQGTGA. The CDR3 coding sequence is TGTGCCAGCAGCCCAATGAGCGGGACTTACAATGAGCAGTTCTTC. As protein: CASSPMSGTYNEQFF.

This clonotype was observed a handful of times. The chain carries TRBV18 and TRBJ2-6; maybe TRBD2 (5 bases). The germline CDR1 and CDR2 sequences are KGHSH and LQKENI. The CDR3 is 18 amino acids. Trimming shortened V by 0 bases and J by 0 bases, and 12 bases separated the two germline ends. The CDR3 loop is CASSPPPGSYSGANVLTF. The CDR3 DNA is TGTGCCAGCTCACCACCGCCGGGGTCATACTCTGGGGCCAACGTCCTGACTTTC.

The V call is TRBV27, the J call TRBJ2-7; D ambiguous. V was trimmed by 5 bases and J by 3 bases, leaving 8 bases between them. Germline V lookup: CDR1 MNHEY, CDR2 SMNVEV (reference sequence). The CDR3 runs to 12 residues. This chain's CDR3 is CASSPPLYEQYF. DNA of the CDR3: TGTGCCAGCAGTCCGCCCCTCTACGAGCAGTACTTC.

There are a few counts of this clonotype. This sequence joins TRBV30 and TRBJ2-7; the D gene is possibly TRBD1 (5 bases). Germline V gene sequence: CDR1 GTSNPN, CDR2 SVGIG (reference sequence). The CDR3 consists of 14 residues. The V gene lost 2 bases and the J gene lost 2 bases, with 13 bases spanning the gap. In nucleotides, the CDR3 is TGTGCCTGGAGTATGACAGCGACGACCTACGAGCAGTACTTC. It yields the protein CAWSMTATTYEQYF. Looking up the rest from reference TRBV30 and TRBJ2-7 gives the full variable domain: SQTIHQWPATLVQPVGSPLSLECTVEGTSNPNLYWYRQAAGRGLQLLFYSVGIGQISSEVPQNLSASRPQDRQFILSSKKLLLSDSGFYLCAWSMTATTYEQYFGPGTRLTVT.

This clonotype was recorded a few times. A much larger clone lies a single base off, so this may be a read error. The J gene is TRBJ1-1, the V gene TRBV6-1; D gene unclear. This CDR3 has 12 residues. Germline CDR1 is MNHNS and CDR2 is SASEGT. Here the CDR3 reads CASSEGYTEALF. CDR3 nucleotide sequence: TGTGCCAGCAGTGAAGGGTACACTGAAGCTCTCTTT.

This sequence joins TRBV19 and TRBJ1-4; tentative D call: TRBD1 (6 bases). V lost 7 bases and J 8 bases, leaving 14 bases between the germline ends. The CDR3 length is 13 residues. Per germline, CDR1 LNHDA and CDR2 SQIVND (reference sequence). The CDR3 DNA sequence: TGTGCCAGTAAGGCCGGGGGCAGCGAAAAACTGTTTTTT. As protein: CASKAGGSEKLFF.

This clonotype was recorded many times. The V and J genes are TRBV7-8 and TRBJ2-3, with TRBD1 as a possible D gene (5 bases). This CDR3 is built from 16 residues. V gave up 0 bases and J gave up 4 bases, with 14 bases separating them. Germline V gene lookup returns CDR1 SGHVS and CDR2 FQNEAQ. DNA for the CDR3: TGTGCCAGCAGCTTAGCGGGCGGCAGGGCGCCAGATACGCAGTATTTT. Protein: CASSLAGGRAPDTQYF.

This clonotype was seen ten or more times. The gene calls are TRBV12-3 or TRBV12-4 and TRBJ2-2; the D gene is possibly TRBD2 (7 bases). This CDR3 spans 15 amino acids. The germline V and J ends were trimmed by 5 bases and 4 bases, with 14 bases remaining between them. In nucleotides, the CDR3 is TGTGCCAGCAGTCCCTCGGGGGGCGGCACCGGGGAGCTGTTTTTT. Its protein product is CASSPSGGGTGELFF.

This clonotype has at least ten counts. This sequence joins TRBV5-5 and TRBJ1-4, with 7 bases that match TRBD1. V dropped 0 bases and J dropped 7; count of bases not matched to a gene: 6. Germline loops: CDR1 SGHKS, CDR2 YYEKEE (reference sequence). This CDR3 region has 15 residues. This CDR3 reads CASSLDEGAVEKLFF. CDR3 in DNA: TGTGCCAGCAGCTTGGATGAGGGGGCGGTTGAAAAACTGTTTTTT.

In this sample, this clonotype turned up many times. J is TRBJ2-1 and V is TRBV12-3 or TRBV12-4, with D tentatively TRBD2 (6 bases). The CDR3 spans 15 residues. V dropped 9 bases and J dropped 0 bases, with 15 bases sitting between them. The CDR3 sequence: CASTLAGSSYNEQFF. The CDR3 region has the DNA TGTGCCAGTACCCTGGCGGGGAGCTCCTACAATGAGCAGTTCTTC.

This clonotype showed up just a few times. The CDR3, as DNA: TGTGCCAGTAGTATGGATCCCGCCAACAATGAGCAGTTCTTC. This translates into CASSMDPANNEQFF. The chain has TRBV19 and TRBJ2-1; no firm D call. V was pared by 3 bases and J by 5 bases, with 11 bases between. The germline CDR1 and CDR2 sequences are LNHDA and SQIVND (reference sequence). This CDR3 is built from 14 residues.

For the CDR3, the DNA is TGTGCCAGCAGCCAGCTCCTAGGTCCCCAGTCCGAGCAGTTCTTC. Translating it yields CASSQLLGPQSEQFF. V usage is TRBV14 and J usage is TRBJ2-1; D gene unclear. Germline CDR1 and CDR2: SGHDN and FVKESK. The V and J ends lost 3 bases and 10 bases respectively, with 19 bases between them. The CDR3 is made up of 15 amino acids.

Many counts were recorded for this clonotype. V usage is TRBV5-6 and J usage is TRBJ2-7; tentatively, D is TRBD2 (6 bases). This CDR3 contains 14 residues. V lost 5 bases, J lost 2 bases, and 14 bases lay in between. Germline V CDR1 and CDR2: SGHDT, YYEEEE. CDR3 loop: CASSLGGAPYEQYF. CDR3 sequence (DNA): TGTGCCAGCAGTCTCGGGGGTGCCCCCTACGAGCAGTACTTC.